The 21 T cell receptor beta chains below all came from one sample that was sequenced in a study of beta chain features in type 1 diabetes. The entirety of the isolated RNA underwent reverse transcription, so expressed TCRB transcripts were sequenced. Profiled with immunoSEQ multiplex PCR; TCRdb holds only in-frame clones, not every one. This sample yields a few hundred thousand clones, of which 27% are seen a single time; approximately 4% belongs to the top ten. Sequencing was carried out using central memory CD4+ T cells from blood. These receptors all stem from a man aged 25 to 45 in good health.

The table lists this clone with many counts. The chain links TRBV19 to TRBJ2-5, with 7 bases aligning to TRBD2. Germline V gene sequence: CDR1 LNHDA, CDR2 SQIVND (reference sequence). This CDR3 has 14 residues. The V and J ends lost 4 bases and 5 bases, in that order; junction bases with no gene match: 7. CDR3: CASSTGTTLETQYF. The CDR3 DNA sequence: TGTGCCAGTAGTACAGGGACTACCCTCGAGACCCAGTACTTC.

The table lists this clone with a few counts. The V gene is TRBV15, the J gene TRBJ2-6; 9 bases are a match to TRBD2. With 3 bases clipped from V and 4 bases from J, the junction kept 10 bases outside the gene matches. The germline V gene has CDR1 LNHNV and CDR2 YYDKDF (reference sequence). The CDR3 covers 18 residues. The chain's CDR3 is CATSRVSGGTSGANVLTF. The CDR3 DNA is TGTGCCACCAGCAGGGTTAGCGGGGGAACGAGCGGGGCCAACGTCCTGACTTTC.

The chain is built from TRBV7-2 and TRBJ2-7, with TRBD1 matching 8 bases. Germline trimming cut 5 bases from V and 2 bases from J; bases unmatched to any gene: 8. The CDR3 totals 15 residues. The germline CDR1 and CDR2 sequences are SGHTA and FQGNSA. The CDR3 loop is CASSARTGSPYEQYF. The CDR3 DNA reads TGTGCCAGCAGCGCCCGGACAGGGAGCCCCTACGAGCAGTACTTC.

A few counts support this clone. The J gene is TRBJ2-1, the V gene TRBV7-2; 7 positions match TRBD1. The trim removed 5 bases at V and 4 bases at J, leaving 14 bases unmatched. From germline, CDR1 is SGHTA and CDR2 FQGNSA. The CDR3 is made up of 17 amino acids. This CDR3 reads CASSTGNRGIRYNEQFF. The CDR3 DNA follows: TGTGCCAGCAGCACGGGGAACAGGGGAATCAGATACAATGAGCAGTTCTTC. The variable domain in full, completed from reference TRBV7-2 and TRBJ2-1, reads GAGVSQSPSNKVTEKGKDVELRCDPISGHTALYWYRQSLGQGLEFLIYFQGNSAPDKSGLPSDRFSAERTGGSVSTLTIQRTQQEDSAVYLCASSTGNRGIRYNEQFFGPGTRLTVL.

This chain connects TRBV4-3 to TRBJ2-3, with 7 bases identical to TRBD2. J lost 5 bases, V lost 0 bases, and 8 bases had no gene match. This CDR3 comprises 16 residues. Germline V gene lookup returns CDR1 LGHNA and CDR2 YSLEER. The CDR3 DNA reads as TGCGCCAGCAGCCAAGAGTGGCGCGGGAGTGGAGATACGCAGTATTTT. This translates into CASSQEWRGSGDTQYF.

The chain uses TRBV29-1 and TRBJ2-3; D call uncertain. Per the germline V gene, CDR1 is SQVTM and CDR2 is ANQGSEA. This CDR3 spans 16 amino acids. The germline V and J ends were trimmed by 4 bases and 1 base, with 18 bases remaining between them. CDR3 DNA: TGCAGCGTTGCTGTCGCCTCCGGGTCCGGCACAGATACGCAGTATTTT. Its translation: CSVAVASGSGTDTQYF.

In its sample, this clone was seen a few times. The gene calls are TRBV14 and TRBJ2-7; D is tentatively TRBD1 or TRBD2 (7 bases each). Trimming took 2 bases from V and 7 from J, leaving 15 bases between them. This CDR3 has 14 residues. Germline V lookup: CDR1 SGHDN, CDR2 FVKESK. CDR3 nucleotide sequence: TGTGCCAGCAGCCAAAAGCGGGACAGAGGAGAGCAGTACTTC. Its protein is CASSQKRDRGEQYF.

In this sample, this clone turned up a few times. Other DNA sequences in the same sample also yield this CDR3. The chain joins TRBV29-1 to TRBJ2-7, with 11 nucleotides matching TRBD1. With 7 bases clipped from V and 2 bases from J, the junction kept 4 bases outside the gene matches. Germline lookup yields CDR1 SQVTM and CDR2 ANQGSEA. CDR3 length equals 13 residues. In nucleotides, the CDR3 is TGCAGCGGCCAGGGACAGGGGGCCTACGAGCAGTACTTC. Its translation is CSGQGQGAYEQYF.

This chain uses TRBV2 with TRBJ2-6; TRBD1 is a possible D gene (6 bases). Trimming pared 5 bases from V and 1 base from J, leaving 9 bases between. The CDR3 covers 15 residues. From germline, CDR1 is SNHLY and CDR2 FYNNEI. CDR3 region: CASSYDRSGANVLTF. In DNA, the CDR3 is TGTGCCAGCAGTTACGACAGGTCTGGGGCCAACGTCCTGACTTTC.

V and J are TRBV30 and TRBJ1-1; possible D gene TRBD1, 5 bases. Germline lookup yields CDR1 GTSNPN and CDR2 SVGIG (reference sequence). V lost 4 bases and J 4 bases, leaving 10 bases between the germline ends. The CDR3 spans 12 residues. The CDR3: CAWNGGGTEAFF. Written as DNA, the CDR3 is TGTGCCTGGAACGGGGGGGGCACTGAAGCTTTCTTT.

The chain employs TRBV28 and TRBJ2-1; perhaps D is TRBD1 or TRBD2 (5 bases each). V dropped 7 bases and J dropped 7 bases, with 14 bases sitting between them. The germline CDR1 and CDR2 sequences are MDHEN and SYDVKM. The CDR3 spans 13 residues. CDR3 sequence: CASKGTPGNEQFF. The CDR3, as DNA: TGTGCCAGCAAGGGGACCCCGGGGAATGAGCAGTTCTTC.

There are a few counts of this clone. The chain couples TRBV7-9 to TRBJ2-3; D is uncertain. The CDR3 loop spans 13 amino acids. Germline lookup yields CDR1 SEHNR and CDR2 FQNEAQ (reference sequence). Trimming removed 4 bases from V and 5 bases from J, with 10 bases in between. CDR3 amino acids: CASSSDIGDTQYF. As DNA, the CDR3 is TGTGCCAGCAGCTCCGATATCGGAGATACGCAGTATTTT. Full variable domain (remainder filled in from reference TRBV7-9 and TRBJ2-3): DTGVSQNPRHKITKRGQNVTFRCDPISEHNRLYWYRQTLGQGPEFLTYFQNEAQLEKSRLLSDRFSAERPKGSFSTLEIQRTEQGDSAMYLCASSSDIGDTQYFGPGTRLTVL.

The V call is TRBV7-2, the J call TRBJ2-7; maybe TRBD2 (6 bases). The CDR3 has 13 residues. V was cut by 3 bases and J by 5 bases, with 11 bases left in between. Per germline, CDR1 SGHTA and CDR2 FQGNSA. In DNA form, the CDR3 reads TGTGCCAGCAGCTTGACACGGGGGAACGAGCAGTACTTC. It is translated as CASSLTRGNEQYF.

This clone was picked up a small number of times. V is TRBV7-2 and J is TRBJ2-3; the match to TRBD2 covers 9 bases. Germline V gene data show CDR1 as SGHTA and CDR2 as FQGNSA. The V and J ends lost 5 bases and 4 bases, in that order; junction bases with no gene match: 10. This CDR3 spans 16 amino acids. The CDR3 sequence is CASSKIGTSRSDTQYF. In DNA form, the CDR3 reads TGTGCCAGCAGCAAAATCGGGACTAGCCGTTCAGATACGCAGTATTTT.

This clone has only a few counts. In DNA form, the CDR3 reads TGTGCCAGCAGTTACTCGTTTACGGGGACCGGGGAGCTGTTTTTT. Its translation is CASSYSFTGTGELFF. The chain has TRBV6-5 and TRBJ2-2; the D gene is possibly TRBD2 (5 bases). This CDR3 is 15 amino acids long. Trimming cost V 0 bases and J 5 bases, with 10 bases left between them. Germline CDR1 and CDR2: MNHEY and SVGAGI.

This clone was counted a few times. The CDR3 sequence: CASASGRSRGYTF. The CDR3 nucleotides read TGTGCTAGTGCCTCCGGGAGGTCGCGTGGCTACACCTTC. This chain links TRBV12-5 with TRBJ1-2; D remains ambiguous. CDR3 length: 13 residues. Trimming shortened V by 7 bases and J by 7 bases, and 16 bases separated the two germline ends. Per germline, CDR1 LGHNT and CDR2 FRNRAP.

Comments on this clone: The sample contains more than one DNA sequence encoding this CDR3. The chain uses TRBV29-1 and TRBJ2-1, with 10 positions matching TRBD2. Germline CDR1 reads SQVTM; CDR2 reads ANQGSEA. J was trimmed by 5 bases and V by 5 bases; bases with no gene match: 3. The CDR3 runs 13 residues. CDR3 region: CSVSGRAHNEQFF. The CDR3 nucleotides are TGCAGCGTTAGCGGGAGGGCCCACAATGAGCAGTTCTTC.

This clone has more than one count but fewer than ten. The gene calls are TRBV18 and TRBJ2-7; D may be TRBD2 (6 bases). With 2 bases removed from V and 6 bases from J, the gap between germline ends came to 23 bases. The CDR3 totals 17 residues. Germline-derived CDR1 and CDR2 are KGHSH and LQKENI. This CDR3 reads CASSPILEKGTFCEQYF. The CDR3 DNA reads TGTGCCAGCTCACCAATATTAGAGAAGGGGACTTTCTGCGAGCAGTACTTC.

This clone was seen a single time. The chain carries TRBV4-3 and TRBJ2-3; TRBD1 matches at 7 bases. V gave up 1 base and J gave up 3 bases; unmatched junction bases: 13. Per germline, CDR1 LGHNA and CDR2 YSLEER. The CDR3 is made up of 18 amino acids. The CDR3 sequence: CASSQGGGARGRTDTQYF. CDR3 DNA: TGCGCCAGCAGCCAAGGAGGGGGCGCGAGGGGCCGGACAGATACGCAGTATTTT.

V and J are TRBV18 and TRBJ2-7; D might be TRBD1 (6 bases). The germline V gene encodes CDR1 KGHSH and CDR2 LQKENI. The CDR3 consists of 15 residues. Trimming took 6 bases from V and 0 from J, leaving 15 bases between them. This chain's CDR3 is CASSQGQLPSYEQYF. The CDR3 DNA reads TGTGCCAGCTCGCAGGGACAACTCCCCTCCTACGAGCAGTACTTC. Full variable domain (outside the CDR3, taken from reference TRBV18 and TRBJ2-7): NAGVMQNPRHLVRRRGQEARLRCSPMKGHSHVYWYRQLPEEGLKFMVYLQKENIIDESGMPKERFSAEFPKEGPSILRIQQVVRGDSAAYFCASSQGQLPSYEQYFGPGTRLTVT.

The chain employs TRBV6-6 and TRBJ1-4, with 7 bases fitting TRBD1. The germline V gene encodes CDR1 MNHNY and CDR2 SVGAGI (reference sequence). V was clipped by 5 bases and J by 10 bases; unmatched bases: 13. The CDR3 is 15 residues long. The CDR3 reads CASSQRTGRRGKLFF. CDR3 DNA: TGTGCCAGCAGTCAACGGACAGGACGGCGTGGAAAACTGTTTTTT.